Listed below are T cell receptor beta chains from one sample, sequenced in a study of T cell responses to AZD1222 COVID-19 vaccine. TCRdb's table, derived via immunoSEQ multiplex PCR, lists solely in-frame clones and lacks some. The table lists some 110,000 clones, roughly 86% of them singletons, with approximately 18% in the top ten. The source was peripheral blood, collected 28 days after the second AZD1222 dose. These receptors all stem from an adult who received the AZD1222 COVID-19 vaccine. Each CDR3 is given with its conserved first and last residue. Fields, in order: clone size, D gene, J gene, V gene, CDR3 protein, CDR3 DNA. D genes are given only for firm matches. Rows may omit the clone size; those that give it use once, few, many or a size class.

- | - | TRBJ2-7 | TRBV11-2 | CASSLAVNGAEEQYF | TGTGCCAGCAGCCTCGCGGTGAACGGGGCGGAAGAGCAGTACTTC
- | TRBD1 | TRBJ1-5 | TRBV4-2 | CASSHDRGTQPQHF | TGTGCCAGCAGCCACGACAGGGGAACTCAGCCCCAGCATTTT
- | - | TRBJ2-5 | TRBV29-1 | CSVGTNAETQYF | TGCAGCGTCGGTACAAACGCCGAGACCCAGTACTTC
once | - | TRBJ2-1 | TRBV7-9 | CASSEGTLTEQFF | TGTGCCAGCAGCGAGGGGACTTTAACTGAGCAGTTCTTC
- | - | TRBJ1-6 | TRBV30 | CAWSVLTGSPLHF | TGTGCCTGGAGTGTCCTTACAGGTTCACCCCTCCACTTT
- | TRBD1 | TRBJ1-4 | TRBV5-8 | CASSLGQGTEKLFF | TGTGCCAGCAGCTTGGGACAGGGGACTGAAAAACTGTTTTTT
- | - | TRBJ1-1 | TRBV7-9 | CASSPGGADEAFF | TGTGCCAGCAGCCCTGGGGGGGCGGATGAAGCTTTCTTT
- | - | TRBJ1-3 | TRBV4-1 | CASSQDPGAGNTIYF | TGCGCCAGCAGCCAAGATCCGGGGGCTGGAAACACCATATATTTT
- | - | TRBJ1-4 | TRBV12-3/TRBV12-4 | CASSTGVGKLFF | TGTGCCAGCAGCACGGGAGTTGGAAAACTGTTTTTT
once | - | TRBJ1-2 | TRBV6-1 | CASSEASGDYGYTF | TGTGCCAGCAGTGAAGCGAGCGGGGACTATGGCTACACCTTC
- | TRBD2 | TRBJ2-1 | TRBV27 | CASSLSGTYNEQFF | TGTGCCAGCAGTTTAAGCGGGACCTACAATGAGCAGTTCTTC
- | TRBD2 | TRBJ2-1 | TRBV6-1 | CASSEELAGGRSFYNEQFF | TGTGCCAGCAGTGAAGAACTAGCGGGGGGGCGTAGTTTCTACAATGAGCAGTTCTTC
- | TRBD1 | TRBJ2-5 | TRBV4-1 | CASSLTGGSETQYF | TGCGCCAGCAGCCTGACAGGGGGCAGCGAGACCCAGTACTTC
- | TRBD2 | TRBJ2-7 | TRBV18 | CASSLGTSGEQYF | TGTGCCAGCTCATTAGGGACTAGCGGCGAGCAGTACTTC
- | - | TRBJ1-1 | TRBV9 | CASSVEQGGTEAFF | TGTGCCAGCAGCGTAGAGCAGGGAGGCACTGAAGCTTTCTTT
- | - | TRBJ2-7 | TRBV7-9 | CASSFRQGYYEQYF | TGTGCCAGCAGCTTTCGGCAGGGGTACTACGAGCAGTACTTC
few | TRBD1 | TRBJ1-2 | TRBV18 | CASSPSTGNNYGYTF | TGTGCCAGCTCCCCTTCGACAGGGAATAACTATGGCTACACCTTC
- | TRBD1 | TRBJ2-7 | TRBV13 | CASSLRGREQYF | TGTGCCAGCAGCTTAAGGGGGCGAGAGCAGTACTTC
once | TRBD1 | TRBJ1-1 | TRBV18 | CASSPPGTGGTEAFF | TGTGCCAGCTCACCACCGGGGACAGGGGGGACTGAAGCTTTCTTT
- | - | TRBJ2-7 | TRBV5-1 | CASSSMGVERNEYF | TGCGCCAGCAGCTCGATGGGGGTGGAACGGAATGAGTACTTC
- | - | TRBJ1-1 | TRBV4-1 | CASSQAQSMNTEAFF | TGCGCCAGCAGCCAAGCTCAGAGCATGAACACTGAAGCTTTCTTT
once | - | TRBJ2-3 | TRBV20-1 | CSAPRGDTQYF | TGCAGTGCCCCACGGGGGGATACGCAGTATTTT
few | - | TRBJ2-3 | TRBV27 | CASKGGMLTDTQYF | TGTGCCAGCAAAGGGGGAATGCTAACAGATACGCAGTATTTT
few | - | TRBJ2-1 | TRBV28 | CASSLLADGGYNEQFF | TGTGCCAGCAGTTTATTGGCGGATGGGGGTTACAATGAGCAGTTCTTC
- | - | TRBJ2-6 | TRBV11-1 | CASRRTPSGANVLTF | TGTGCCAGCCGCAGGACCCCTAGTGGGGCCAACGTCCTGACTTTC
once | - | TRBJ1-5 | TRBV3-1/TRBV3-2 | CASSQDPGPQHF | TGTGCCAGCAGCCAAGATCCGGGGCCCCAGCATTTT
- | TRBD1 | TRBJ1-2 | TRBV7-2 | CASSTRTGANYGYTF | TGTGCCAGCAGCACTCGGACAGGGGCTAACTATGGCTACACCTTC
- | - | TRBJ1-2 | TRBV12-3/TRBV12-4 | CASSLGGPYGYTF | TGTGCCAGCAGTTTAGGGGGGCCCTATGGCTACACCTTC
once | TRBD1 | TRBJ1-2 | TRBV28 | CASSLWQGGNYGYTF | TGTGCCAGCAGTTTATGGCAGGGGGGGAACTATGGCTACACCTTC
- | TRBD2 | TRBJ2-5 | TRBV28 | CASREAGVLGETQYF | TGTGCCAGCCGGGAAGCGGGAGTTTTGGGAGAGACCCAGTACTTC
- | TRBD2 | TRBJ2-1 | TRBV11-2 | CASSLDQLAGVVWFSNEQFF | TGTGCCAGCAGCTTAGATCAACTAGCGGGAGTTGTGTGGTTTAGCAATGAGCAGTTCTTC
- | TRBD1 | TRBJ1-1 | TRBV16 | CASSRTGITEAFF | TGTGCCAGCAGTCGGACAGGGATCACTGAAGCTTTCTTT
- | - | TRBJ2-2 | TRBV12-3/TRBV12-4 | CASSKGNTGELFF | TGTGCCAGCTCCAAAGGGAACACCGGGGAGCTGTTTTTT
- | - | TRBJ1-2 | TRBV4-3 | CASSQGREGYGYTF | TGCGCCAGCAGCCAGGGCAGGGAGGGCTATGGCTACACCTTC
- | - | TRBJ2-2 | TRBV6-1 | CASSEAETGTGELFF | TGTGCCAGCAGTGAAGCGGAGACAGGCACCGGGGAGCTGTTTTTT
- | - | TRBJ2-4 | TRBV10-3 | CAISGGPKVGKNIQYF | TGTGCCATCAGCGGGGGGCCCAAGGTCGGCAAAAACATTCAGTACTTC
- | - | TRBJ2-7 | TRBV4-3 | CASSQDLTGKGEQYF | TGCGCCAGCAGCCAAGATCTTACAGGGAAGGGCGAGCAGTACTTC
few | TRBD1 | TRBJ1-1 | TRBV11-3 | CASSLDGRGGSTEAFF | TGTGCCAGCAGCTTAGATGGCAGGGGGGGGTCCACTGAAGCTTTCTTT
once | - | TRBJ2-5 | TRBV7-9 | CASGSGRTETQYF | TGTGCCAGCGGGTCAGGGAGGACCGAGACCCAGTACTTC
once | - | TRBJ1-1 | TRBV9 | CASTKGVGDQGTEAFF | TGTGCCAGCACCAAGGGTGTGGGGGATCAGGGCACTGAAGCTTTCTTT
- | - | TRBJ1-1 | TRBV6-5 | CASSLGGVNTEAFF | TGTGCCAGCAGCCTTGGTGGGGTAAACACTGAAGCTTTCTTT
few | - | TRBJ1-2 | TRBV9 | CASSVQSNYGYTF | TGTGCCAGCAGCGTTCAGTCTAACTATGGCTACACCTTC
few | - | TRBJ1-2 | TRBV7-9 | CASSIDPDGYTF | TGTGCCAGCAGCATAGACCCGGATGGCTACACCTTC
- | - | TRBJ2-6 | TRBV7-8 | CASRPRRALLSGANVLTF | TGTGCCAGCAGGCCTCGTAGGGCGTTGCTCTCTGGGGCCAACGTCCTGACTTTC
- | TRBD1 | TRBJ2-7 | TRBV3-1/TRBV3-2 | CASSGRDRGPEQYF | TGTGCCAGCAGCGGCCGGGACAGGGGGCCCGAGCAGTACTTC
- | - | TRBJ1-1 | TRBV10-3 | CAISDLGHILQHMNTEAFF | TGTGCCATCAGTGATCTCGGTCATATTTTGCAACACATGAACACTGAAGCTTTCTTT
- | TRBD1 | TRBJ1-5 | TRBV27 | CASSFGGQGTYQPQHF | TGTGCCAGCAGTTTCGGAGGACAGGGGACTTATCAGCCCCAGCATTTT
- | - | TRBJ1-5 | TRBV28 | CASSLTVPGPQHF | TGTGCCAGCAGTCTAACGGTACCTGGGCCCCAGCATTTT
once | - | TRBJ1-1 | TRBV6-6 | CASSYYSRDTEAFF | TGTGCCAGCAGTTACTATTCCAGGGACACTGAAGCTTTCTTT
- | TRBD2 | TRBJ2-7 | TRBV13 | CASSLGLAGAYEQYF | TGTGCCAGCAGCTTAGGCCTAGCGGGAGCATACGAGCAGTACTTC
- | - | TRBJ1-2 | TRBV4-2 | CASSQEGGSDYGYTF | TGTGCCAGCAGCCAAGAGGGGGGCTCAGACTATGGCTACACCTTC
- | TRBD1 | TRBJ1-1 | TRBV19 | CASSITGVRRTTEAFF | TGTGCCAGTAGTATAACAGGGGTTAGAAGGACCACTGAAGCTTTCTTT
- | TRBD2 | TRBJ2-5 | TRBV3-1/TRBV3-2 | CASSQPTSGRGSETQYF | TGTGCCAGCAGCCAACCGACTAGCGGGAGGGGGTCGGAGACCCAGTACTTC
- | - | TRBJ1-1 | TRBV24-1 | CATSDSGSVPVEAFF | TGTGCCACCAGTGATTCCGGGTCGGTCCCCGTTGAAGCTTTCTTT
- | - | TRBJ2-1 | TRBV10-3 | CATIGRDNEQFF | TGTGCCACCATAGGACGTGACAATGAGCAGTTCTTC
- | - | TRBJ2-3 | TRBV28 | CATGGTSSTDTQYF | TGTGCCACGGGCGGGACTTCTAGCACAGATACGCAGTATTTT
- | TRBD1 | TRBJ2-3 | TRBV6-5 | CASSWTGVGTDTQYF | TGTGCCAGCAGTTGGACAGGGGTAGGCACAGATACGCAGTATTTT
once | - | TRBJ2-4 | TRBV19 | CASSFLQQNIQYF | TGTGCCAGTAGTTTTCTACAGCAAAACATTCAGTACTTC
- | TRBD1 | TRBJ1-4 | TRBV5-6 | CASSLKVTGGANEKLFF | TGTGCCAGCAGCCTGAAAGTCACAGGGGGAGCTAATGAAAAACTGTTTTTT